This TCR beta chain was sequenced for a study of PD-L1 blockade in urothelial cancer. Study-wide context: The authors examined blood 3 weeks (second dose) and 6 weeks after treatment start.

To note about this clone: What it binds is not known.

Measured with immunoSEQ multiplex PCR; TCRdb has only the in-frame clones, and not every one. This repertoire shows 20,000 to 25,000 clones, less than 85% found once; its top ten account for roughly 1.6%. Trimming cost V 0 bases and J 6 bases; bases outside gene matches: 8. The germline CDR1 and CDR2 sequences are SGHNT and YYREEE (reference sequence). The CDR3 runs to 16 residues. Time point indicated: peripheral blood 6 weeks after treatment start. Study-wide results and caveats: In blood sampled pretreatment, TCR clonality below the median predicted better survival.

The material was PBMCs, obtained around atezolizumab (anti-PD-L1) treatment. The gene calls are TRBV5-4 and TRBJ1-1; TRBD1 aligns across 10 bases. The clonotype originates from a man aged 65 to 85 with urothelial cancer. The CDR3 DNA follows: TGTGCCAGCAGCTTGGAACCTCCCGGGACAGGGGCTGAAGCTTTCTTT. Protein sequence: CASSLEPPGTGAEAFF.